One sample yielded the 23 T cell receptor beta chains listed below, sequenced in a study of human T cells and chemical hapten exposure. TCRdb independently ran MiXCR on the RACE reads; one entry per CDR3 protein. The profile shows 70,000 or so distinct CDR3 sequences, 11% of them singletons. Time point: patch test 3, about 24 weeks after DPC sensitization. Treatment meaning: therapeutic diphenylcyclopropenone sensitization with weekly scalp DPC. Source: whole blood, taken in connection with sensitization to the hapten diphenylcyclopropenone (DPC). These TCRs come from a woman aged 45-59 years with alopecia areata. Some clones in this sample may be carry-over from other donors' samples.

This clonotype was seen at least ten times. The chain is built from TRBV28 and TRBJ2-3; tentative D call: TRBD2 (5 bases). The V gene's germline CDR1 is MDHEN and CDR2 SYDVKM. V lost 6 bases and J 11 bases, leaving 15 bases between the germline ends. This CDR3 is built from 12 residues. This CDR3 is CASSRLPGKQYF. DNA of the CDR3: TGTGCCAGCAGCCGACTACCGGGGAAGCAGTATTTT.

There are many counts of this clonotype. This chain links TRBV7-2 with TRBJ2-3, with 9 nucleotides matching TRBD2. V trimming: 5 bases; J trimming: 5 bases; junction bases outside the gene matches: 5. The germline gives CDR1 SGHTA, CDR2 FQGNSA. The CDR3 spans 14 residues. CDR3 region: CASSDSGGGDTQYF. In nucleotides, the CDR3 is TGTGCCAGCAGCGATAGCGGGGGAGGAGATACGCAGTATTTT.

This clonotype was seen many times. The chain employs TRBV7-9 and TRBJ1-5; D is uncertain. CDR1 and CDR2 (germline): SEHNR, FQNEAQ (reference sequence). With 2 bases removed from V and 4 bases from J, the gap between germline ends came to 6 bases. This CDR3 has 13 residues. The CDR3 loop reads CASSLPGNQPQHF. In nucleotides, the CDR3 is TGTGCCAGCAGCTTACCCGGAAATCAGCCCCAGCATTTT. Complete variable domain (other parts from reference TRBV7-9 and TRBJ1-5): DTGVSQNPRHKITKRGQNVTFRCDPISEHNRLYWYRQTLGQGPEFLTYFQNEAQLEKSRLLSDRFSAERPKGSFSTLEIQRTEQGDSAMYLCASSLPGNQPQHFGDGTRLSIL.

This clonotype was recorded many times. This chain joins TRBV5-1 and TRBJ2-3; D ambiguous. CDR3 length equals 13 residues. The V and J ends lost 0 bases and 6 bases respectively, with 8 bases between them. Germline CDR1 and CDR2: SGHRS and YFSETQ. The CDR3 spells CASSLDQRDTQYF. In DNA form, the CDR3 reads TGCGCCAGCAGCTTGGATCAGAGGGATACGCAGTATTTT.

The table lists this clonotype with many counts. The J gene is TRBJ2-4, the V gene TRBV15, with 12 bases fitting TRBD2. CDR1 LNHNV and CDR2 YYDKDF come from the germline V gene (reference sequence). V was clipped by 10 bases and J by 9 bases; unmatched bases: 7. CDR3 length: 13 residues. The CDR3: CAIGTSGHSIQYF. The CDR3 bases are TGTGCCATTGGGACTAGCGGGCACAGCATTCAGTACTTC.

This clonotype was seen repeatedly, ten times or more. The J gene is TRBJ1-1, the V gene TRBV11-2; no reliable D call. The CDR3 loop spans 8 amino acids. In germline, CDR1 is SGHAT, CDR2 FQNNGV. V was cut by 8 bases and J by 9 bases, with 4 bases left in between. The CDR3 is CASGQAFF. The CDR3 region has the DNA TGTGCCAGCGGACAAGCTTTCTTT.

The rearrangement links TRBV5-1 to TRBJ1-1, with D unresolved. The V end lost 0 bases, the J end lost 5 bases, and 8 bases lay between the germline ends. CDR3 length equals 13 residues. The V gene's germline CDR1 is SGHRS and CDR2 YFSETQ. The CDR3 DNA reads TGCGCCAGCAGCTTGGGGGAGTTGACTGAAGCTTTCTTT. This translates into CASSLGELTEAFF.

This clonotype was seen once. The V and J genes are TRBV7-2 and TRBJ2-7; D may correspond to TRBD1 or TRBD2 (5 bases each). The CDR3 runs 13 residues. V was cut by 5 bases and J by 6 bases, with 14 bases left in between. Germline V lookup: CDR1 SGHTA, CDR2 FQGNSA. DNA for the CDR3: TGTGCCAGCAGCCCGAGGGGAGAGGCCGAGCAGTACTTC. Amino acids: CASSPRGEAEQYF. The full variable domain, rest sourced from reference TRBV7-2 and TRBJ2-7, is GAGVSQSPSNKVTEKGKDVELRCDPISGHTALYWYRQSLGQGLEFLIYFQGNSAPDKSGLPSDRFSAERTGGSVSTLTIQRTQQEDSAVYLCASSPRGEAEQYFGPGTRLTVT.

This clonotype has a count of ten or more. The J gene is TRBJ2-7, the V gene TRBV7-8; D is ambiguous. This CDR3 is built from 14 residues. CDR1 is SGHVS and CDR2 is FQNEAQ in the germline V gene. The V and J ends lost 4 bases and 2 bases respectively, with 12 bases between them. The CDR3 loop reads CASSSWMYAYEQYF. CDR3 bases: TGTGCCAGCAGCTCCTGGATGTACGCCTACGAGCAGTACTTC.

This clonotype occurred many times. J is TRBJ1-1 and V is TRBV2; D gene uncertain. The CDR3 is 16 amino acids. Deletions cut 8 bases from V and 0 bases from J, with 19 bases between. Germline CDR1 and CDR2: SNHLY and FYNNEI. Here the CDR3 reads CASRAALSVMNTEAFF. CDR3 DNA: TGTGCCAGCCGAGCAGCTCTGTCAGTCATGAACACTGAAGCTTTCTTT. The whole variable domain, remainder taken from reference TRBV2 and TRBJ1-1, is EPEVTQTPSHQVTQMGQEVILRCVPISNHLYFYWYRQILGQKVEFLVSFYNNEISEKSEIFDDQFSVERPDGSNFTLKIRSTKLEDSAMYFCASRAALSVMNTEAFFGQGTRLTVV.

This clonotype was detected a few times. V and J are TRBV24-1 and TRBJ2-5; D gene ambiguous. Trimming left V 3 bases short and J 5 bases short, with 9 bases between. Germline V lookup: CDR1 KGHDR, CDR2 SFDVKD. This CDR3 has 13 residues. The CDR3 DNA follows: TGTGCCACCAGTGATCCTCCTCTTGAGACCCAGTACTTC. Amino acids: CATSDPPLETQYF.

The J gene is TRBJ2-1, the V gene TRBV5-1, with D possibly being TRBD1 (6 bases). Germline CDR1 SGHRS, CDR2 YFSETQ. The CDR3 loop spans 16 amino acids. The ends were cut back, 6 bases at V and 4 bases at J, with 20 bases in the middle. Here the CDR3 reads CASTQRLDSHYNEQFF. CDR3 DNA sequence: TGCGCCAGCACCCAAAGATTGGACAGCCATTACAATGAGCAGTTCTTC.

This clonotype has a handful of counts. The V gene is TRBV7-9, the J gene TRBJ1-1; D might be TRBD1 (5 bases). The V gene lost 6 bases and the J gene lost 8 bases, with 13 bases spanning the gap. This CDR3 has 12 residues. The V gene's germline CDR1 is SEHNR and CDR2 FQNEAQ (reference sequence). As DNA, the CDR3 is TGTGCCAGCAGAACAGTCCGGGACGAAGCTTTCTTT. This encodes CASRTVRDEAFF.

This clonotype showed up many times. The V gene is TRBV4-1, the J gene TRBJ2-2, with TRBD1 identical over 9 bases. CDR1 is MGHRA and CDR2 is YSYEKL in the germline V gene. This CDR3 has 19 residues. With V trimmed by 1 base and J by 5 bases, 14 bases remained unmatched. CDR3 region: CASSQAGFLGQGPTGELFF. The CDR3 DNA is TGCGCCAGCAGCCAAGCGGGATTTCTGGGACAGGGCCCAACCGGGGAGCTGTTTTTT.

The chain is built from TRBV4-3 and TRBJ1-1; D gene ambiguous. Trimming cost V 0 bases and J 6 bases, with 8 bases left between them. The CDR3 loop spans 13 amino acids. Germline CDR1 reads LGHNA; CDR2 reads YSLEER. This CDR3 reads CASSQDNGAEAFF. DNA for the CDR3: TGCGCCAGCAGCCAAGATAACGGGGCTGAAGCTTTCTTT.

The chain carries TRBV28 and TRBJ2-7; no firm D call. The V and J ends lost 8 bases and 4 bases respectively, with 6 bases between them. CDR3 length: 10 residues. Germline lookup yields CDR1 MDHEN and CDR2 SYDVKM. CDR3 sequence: CASSQYEQYF. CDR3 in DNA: TGTGCCAGCTCCCAGTACGAGCAGTACTTC. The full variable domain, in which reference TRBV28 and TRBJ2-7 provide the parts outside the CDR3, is DVKVTQSSRYLVKRTGEKVFLECVQDMDHENMFWYRQDPGLGLRLIYFSYDVKMKEKGDIPEGYSVSREKKERFSLILESASTNQTSMYLCASSQYEQYFGPGTRLTVT.

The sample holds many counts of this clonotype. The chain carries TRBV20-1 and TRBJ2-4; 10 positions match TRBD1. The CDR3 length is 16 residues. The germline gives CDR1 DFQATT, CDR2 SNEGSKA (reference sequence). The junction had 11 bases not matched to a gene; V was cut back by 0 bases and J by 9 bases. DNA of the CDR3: TGCAGTGCTAGAGATCCTTACGGGGACAGGGGCGTCATTCAGTACTTC. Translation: CSARDPYGDRGVIQYF.

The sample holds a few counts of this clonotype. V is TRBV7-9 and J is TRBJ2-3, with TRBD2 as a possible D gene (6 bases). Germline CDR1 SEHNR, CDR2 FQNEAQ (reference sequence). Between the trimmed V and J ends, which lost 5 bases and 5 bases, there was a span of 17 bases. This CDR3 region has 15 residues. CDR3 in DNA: TGTGCCAGCAGCCACCAACGCCACGGGGGAGATACGCAGTATTTT. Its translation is CASSHQRHGGDTQYF.

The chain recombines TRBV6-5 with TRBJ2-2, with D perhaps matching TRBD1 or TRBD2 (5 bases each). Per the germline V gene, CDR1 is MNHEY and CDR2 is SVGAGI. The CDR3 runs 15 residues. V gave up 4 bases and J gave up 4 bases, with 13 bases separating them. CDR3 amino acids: CASSWSGQGTGELFF. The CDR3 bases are TGTGCCAGCAGTTGGTCGGGGCAGGGCACCGGGGAGCTGTTTTTT.

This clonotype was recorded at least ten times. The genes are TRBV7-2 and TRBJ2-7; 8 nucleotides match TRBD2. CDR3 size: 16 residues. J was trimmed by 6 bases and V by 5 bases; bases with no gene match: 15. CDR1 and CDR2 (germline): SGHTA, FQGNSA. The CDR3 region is CASSPGGSGGAGEQYF. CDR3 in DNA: TGTGCCAGCAGCCCCGGGGGAAGCGGGGGCGCGGGCGAGCAGTACTTC. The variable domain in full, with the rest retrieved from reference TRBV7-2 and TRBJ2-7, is GAGVSQSPSNKVTEKGKDVELRCDPISGHTALYWYRQSLGQGLEFLIYFQGNSAPDKSGLPSDRFSAERTGGSVSTLTIQRTQQEDSAVYLCASSPGGSGGAGEQYFGPGTRLTVT.

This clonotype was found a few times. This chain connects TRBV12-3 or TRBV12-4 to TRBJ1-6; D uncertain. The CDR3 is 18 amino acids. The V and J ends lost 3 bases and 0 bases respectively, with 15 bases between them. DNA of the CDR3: TGTGCCAGCAGTTTTAATCCCCGATTAAGCTCCTATAATTCACCCCTCCACTTT. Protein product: CASSFNPRLSSYNSPLHF.

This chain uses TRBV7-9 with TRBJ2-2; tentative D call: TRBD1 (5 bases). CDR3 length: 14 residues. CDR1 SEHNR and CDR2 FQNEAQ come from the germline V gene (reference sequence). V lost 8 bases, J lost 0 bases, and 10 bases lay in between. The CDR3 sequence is CASGATANTGELFF. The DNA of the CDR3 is TGTGCCAGCGGGGCCACAGCGAACACCGGGGAGCTGTTTTTT.

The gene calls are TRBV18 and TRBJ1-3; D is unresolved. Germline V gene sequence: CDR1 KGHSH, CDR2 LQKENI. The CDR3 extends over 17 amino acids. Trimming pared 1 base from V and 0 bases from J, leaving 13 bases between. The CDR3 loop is CASSPQGSPISGNTIYF. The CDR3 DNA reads TGTGCCAGCTCACCACAAGGCAGTCCGATCTCTGGAAACACCATATATTTT.